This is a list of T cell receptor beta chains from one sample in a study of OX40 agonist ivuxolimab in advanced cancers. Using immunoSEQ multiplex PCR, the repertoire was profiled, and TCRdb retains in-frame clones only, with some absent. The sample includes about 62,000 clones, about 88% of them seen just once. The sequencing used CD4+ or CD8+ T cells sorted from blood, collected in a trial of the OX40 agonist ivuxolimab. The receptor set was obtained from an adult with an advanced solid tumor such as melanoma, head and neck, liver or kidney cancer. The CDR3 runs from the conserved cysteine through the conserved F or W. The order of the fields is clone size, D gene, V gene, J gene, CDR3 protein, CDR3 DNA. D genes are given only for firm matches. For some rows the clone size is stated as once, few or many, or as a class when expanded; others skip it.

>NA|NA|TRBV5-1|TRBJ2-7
CASSLLPRDEQYF
TGCGCCAGCAGCTTGTTGCCCAGGGACGAGCAGTACTTC
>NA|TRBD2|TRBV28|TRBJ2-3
CASSLRGGGSMTSTDTQYF
TGTGCCAGCAGTCTCCGGGGTGGCGGGAGTATGACTAGCACAGATACGCAGTATTTT
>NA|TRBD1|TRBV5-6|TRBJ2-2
CASSLRQGRTGELFF
TGTGCCAGCAGCTTGAGACAGGGGCGCACCGGGGAGCTGTTTTTT
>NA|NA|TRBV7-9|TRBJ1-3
CAPQRSQEAGNTIYF
TGTGCCCCACAGCGGTCACAGGAGGCTGGAAACACCATATATTTT
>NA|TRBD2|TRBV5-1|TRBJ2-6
CASSSGLAGDSGANVLTF
TGCGCCAGCAGCTCCGGACTAGCGGGAGACTCTGGGGCCAACGTCCTGACTTTC
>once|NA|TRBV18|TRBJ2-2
CASSPDLGSGELFF
TGTGCCAGCTCACCTGATCTGGGGTCCGGGGAGCTGTTTTTT
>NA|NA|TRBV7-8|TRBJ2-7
CASSQHLRLNSYEQYF
TGTGCCAGCAGCCAACACTTAAGACTGAACTCCTACGAGCAGTACTTC
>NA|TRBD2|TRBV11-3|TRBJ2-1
CASSLETSDNEQFF
TGTGCCAGCAGCTTAGAGACTAGCGACAATGAGCAGTTCTTC
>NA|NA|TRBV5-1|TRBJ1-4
CASSPRGQTSATNEKLFF
TGCGCCAGCAGCCCCCGGGGGCAGACCTCGGCAACTAATGAAAAACTGTTTTTT
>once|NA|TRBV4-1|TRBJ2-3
CASSLQGPSTDTQYF
TGCGCCAGCAGTCTCCAGGGGCCGAGCACAGATACGCAGTATTTT